A single sample is the source of the 16 T cell receptor beta chains below, sequenced in a study of Graves' ophthalmopathy and Graves' hyperthyroidism. The authors amplified TCR beta CDR3 regions, and they did so from RNA transcripts for repertoire sequencing. An initial RT-PCR round employing HTBI primers preceded a second-round multiplex PCR. TCRdb processed the multiplex PCR reads anew with MiXCR; each CDR3 protein has one entry. The sample carries almost 750,000 distinct CDR3 sequences, roughly 40% recorded once. The specimen sequenced was peripheral blood. The source is an adult man with Graves' ophthalmopathy.

At least ten counts were recorded for this clonotype. The genes are TRBV7-2 and TRBJ2-5; D call uncertain. Germline CDR1 is SGHTA and CDR2 is FQGNSA. Deletions cut 6 bases from V and 5 bases from J, with 7 bases between. The CDR3 spans 11 residues. CDR3 DNA: TGTGCCAGCAGGATCAGGGAGACCCAGTACTTC. This translates into CASRIRETQYF.

The CDR3 region is CASRRNGGNYEQYF. CDR3 sequence (DNA): TGTGCCAGCAGACGTAATGGGGGTAACTACGAGCAGTACTTC. This chain uses TRBV10-3 with TRBJ2-7; D possibly matches TRBD1 or TRBD2 (5 bases each). CDR1 ENHRY and CDR2 SYGVKD come from the germline V gene. The CDR3 extends over 14 amino acids. The ends were cut back, 10 bases at V and 3 bases at J, with 19 bases in the middle.

This clonotype was detected ten times or more. The chain has TRBV2 and TRBJ2-7; TRBD2 matches 11 bases. V shed 9 bases, J shed 2 bases, and the junction held 9 bases outside the gene matches. The CDR3 totals 15 residues. Germline V gene lookup returns CDR1 SNHLY and CDR2 FYNNEI. The CDR3 coding sequence is TGTGCCAGTGCCCTGAAGACTAGCGGGGCCTACGAGCAGTACTTC. Translating it yields CASALKTSGAYEQYF.

This clonotype was observed at least ten times. This rearrangement joins TRBV9 to TRBJ2-6; tentatively, D is TRBD2 (6 bases). The CDR3 length is 16 residues. The germline V gene has CDR1 SGDLS and CDR2 YYNGEE. Trimming left V 2 bases short and J 2 bases short, with 11 bases between. The CDR3 nucleotides are TGTGCCAGCAGCGTGTCCGCTAGCGCTGGGGCCAACGTCCTGACTTTC. Its protein product is CASSVSASAGANVLTF.

A word on this clonotype: The conserved final phenylalanine or tryptophan is absent from the CDR3, which likely points to a read error. This rearrangement joins TRBV11-2 to TRBJ2-5; TRBD2 matches 11 bases. Germline-derived CDR1 and CDR2 are SGHAT and FQNNGV. With 5 bases clipped from V and 0 bases from J, the junction kept 5 bases outside the gene matches. The CDR3 runs to 16 residues. The CDR3 region has the DNA TGTGCCAGCAGCGCGAGACTAGCGGGGTACCAAGAGACCCAGTACTGC. Translation: CASSARLAGYQETQYC.

There are a few counts of this clonotype. A much larger clone sits a single nucleotide away, making a read error possible. The rearrangement uses TRBV7-9 and TRBJ1-2; D is possibly TRBD1 (6 bases). The germline V gene has CDR1 SEHNR and CDR2 FQNEAQ (reference sequence). The CDR3 length is 12 residues. The CDR3 region has the DNA TGTGCCAACAGCTCCTACAGGGAGGGCTACACCTTC. This encodes CANSSYREGYTF.

Remarks on this clonotype: The conserved closing phenylalanine or tryptophan is absent in this CDR3, likely reflecting a read error. The DNA is left out, because the CDR3 cannot be placed on it with certainty; the CDR3 is given as TCRdb lists it. The rearrangement uses TRBV29-1 and TRBJ2-5; TRBD2 is the table's D call, not checked against the DNA. Germline CDR1 and CDR2: SQVTM and ANQGSEA. The CDR3 is 11 residues long, counting both termini. CDR3 region: CSAWTNRDSYY.

A word on this clonotype: One junction end does not reproduce the germline sequence, and a read error may be involved. The chain employs TRBV11-2 and TRBJ2-7; tentative D call: TRBD1 (6 bases). Germline CDR1 is SGHAT and CDR2 is FQNNGV. CDR3 length: 14 residues. The CDR3 DNA follows: TGTGCCGGCAGACGGGGACACAGCTCCTACGAGCAGTGCTTC. It is translated as CAGRRGHSSYEQCF.

This clonotype was seen many times. The chain's CDR3 is CASSPQRQETQYF. CDR3 DNA: TGTGCCAGCAGCCCCCAGCGGCAAGAGACCCAGTACTTC. This chain uses TRBV2 with TRBJ2-5; TRBD2 might be the D (5 bases). V was pared by 6 bases and J by 2 bases, with 10 bases between. The CDR3 covers 13 residues. CDR1 SNHLY and CDR2 FYNNEI come from the germline V gene.

Notes on this clonotype: The final CDR3 position lacks the conserved phenylalanine or tryptophan, pointing to a likely read error. The chain is built from TRBV12-3 or TRBV12-4 and TRBJ2-7; D is unresolved. The V end lost 6 bases, the J end lost 3 bases, and 15 bases lay between the germline ends. This CDR3 is built from 14 residues. The CDR3, as DNA: TGTGCCAGCAGCTTATCGAACACCCGCTACGAGCAGTACTGC. Translating gives CASSLSNTRYEQYC.

This clonotype was seen a few times. In nucleotides, the CDR3 is TGTGCCAGCAGTTTGGAGGGGAGGCCTGAAGCTTTCTTT. Residues: CASSLEGRPEAFF. The gene calls are TRBV28 and TRBJ1-1; possibly TRBD1 for D (5 bases). The CDR3 is 13 amino acids. CDR1 is MDHEN and CDR2 is SYDVKM in the germline V gene. V was pared by 3 bases and J by 6 bases, with 11 bases between.

This clonotype has a count of ten or more. The gene calls are TRBV7-2 and TRBJ1-1, with a weak D call TRBD1 (6 bases). The CDR3 totals 16 residues. CDR1 is SGHTA, CDR2 FQGNSA, per germline. The V end was cut by 1 base, the J end by 0 bases, with 12 bases between. The CDR3 spells CASSLVGGAVNTEAFF. CDR3 DNA sequence: TGTGCCAGCAGCTTAGTCGGGGGCGCGGTGAACACTGAAGCTTTCTTT.

This clonotype was detected only a few times. The chain is built from TRBV29-1 and TRBJ2-2; no definite D call. V was shortened by 7 bases and J by 4 bases, with 16 bases between the two germline ends. This CDR3 is 14 amino acids long. The V gene's germline CDR1 is SQVTM and CDR2 ANQGSEA. The CDR3 DNA sequence: TGCAGCGCCGACTCGAACCGTGGCACCGGGGAGCTGTTTTTT. As protein: CSADSNRGTGELFF.

The V gene is TRBV7-2, the J gene TRBJ1-1, with D possibly TRBD1 on 5 matching bases. Germline V gives CDR1 SGHTA, CDR2 FQGNSA. The V and J ends lost 5 bases and 2 bases respectively, with 15 bases between them. This CDR3 spans 15 amino acids. CDR3 protein: CASSPNGGKNTEAFF. Written as DNA, the CDR3 is TGTGCCAGCAGCCCCAATGGGGGAAAAAACACTGAAGCTTTCTTT.

The V gene is TRBV24-1, the J gene TRBJ1-1; no clear D gene. Trimming pared 6 bases from V and 1 base from J, leaving 8 bases between. Germline V gives CDR1 KGHDR, CDR2 SFDVKD. CDR3 size: 13 residues. CDR3 in amino acids: CATSFPGNTEAFF. In nucleotides, the CDR3 is TGTGCCACCAGTTTTCCGGGGAACACTGAAGCTTTCTTT.

This chain connects TRBV12-3 or TRBV12-4 to TRBJ2-7, with 7 bases fitting TRBD1. Trimming took 5 bases from V and 1 from J; bases not matched to a gene: 2. The CDR3 length is 13 residues. CDR3 sequence: CASSGTESYEQYF. CDR3 nucleotide sequence: TGTGCCAGCAGTGGGACAGAGTCCTACGAGCAGTACTTC.